This is a list of T cell receptor beta chains from one sample in a study of cytotoxic CD8 clonotypes in ibrutinib-treated CLL. Sequencing used immunoSEQ multiplex PCR; TCRdb keeps in-frame clones, though not all of them. The repertoire has around 200,000 clones, just over 70% of them found once; the top ten carry roughly 6.4%. This specimen consisted of PBMCs, obtained after 12 months of ibrutinib treatment. Receptors originate from a human donor with chronic lymphocytic leukemia. CDR3s include the opening cysteine and the closing phenylalanine or tryptophan. Each record gives: V gene, J gene, D gene, clone size, CDR3 DNA, CDR3 protein. The D gene is left open where the match is weak. Only some rows state a clone size, as once, few, many or a class for expanded clones.

v_call: TRBV28
j_call: TRBJ1-5
d_call: TRBD1
clone_size: .
cdr3_nt: TGTGCCAGCAGTTCAGGACAGGGGAACAATCAGCCCCAGCATTTT
cdr3_aa: CASSSGQGNNQPQHF

v_call: TRBV6-5
j_call: TRBJ1-1
d_call: .
clone_size: few
cdr3_nt: TGTGCCAGCAGTTACACCTTCACAGATTACCCTGAAGCTTTCTTT
cdr3_aa: CASSYTFTDYPEAFF

v_call: TRBV5-5
j_call: TRBJ2-1
d_call: .
clone_size: .
cdr3_nt: TGTGCCAGCAGCTTGCTCGGGAGTAACAATGAGCAGTTCTTC
cdr3_aa: CASSLLGSNNEQFF

v_call: TRBV27
j_call: TRBJ2-1
d_call: TRBD2
clone_size: .
cdr3_nt: TGTGCCAGCAGTTTGTGGCGGGAGGTCTGGTCCTACAATGAGCAGTTCTTC
cdr3_aa: CASSLWREVWSYNEQFF

v_call: TRBV29-1
j_call: TRBJ2-3
d_call: .
clone_size: few
cdr3_nt: TGCAGCGTTGACCCCCCCAGAGGCCAAGTTACGCAGTATTTT
cdr3_aa: CSVDPPRGQVTQYF

v_call: TRBV19
j_call: TRBJ1-2
d_call: .
clone_size: .
cdr3_nt: TGTGCCAGTAGTGTGGACACCTACTTTAACTATGGCTACACCTTC
cdr3_aa: CASSVDTYFNYGYTF

v_call: TRBV7-3
j_call: TRBJ1-1
d_call: .
clone_size: many
cdr3_nt: TGTGCCAGCAGCACCGGGATTTACACTGAAGCTTTCTTT
cdr3_aa: CASSTGIYTEAFF

v_call: TRBV29-1
j_call: TRBJ2-1
d_call: .
clone_size: once
cdr3_nt: TGCAGCGTCGCCTGGACAGCGGGCTACAATGAGCAGTTCTTC
cdr3_aa: CSVAWTAGYNEQFF

v_call: TRBV30
j_call: TRBJ1-2
d_call: .
clone_size: .
cdr3_nt: TGTGCCTGGACCTTCGCCGGGAATGGCTACACCTTC
cdr3_aa: CAWTFAGNGYTF

v_call: TRBV6-6
j_call: TRBJ1-4
d_call: TRBD1
clone_size: few
cdr3_nt: TGTGCCAGCAGATCCGGGACAGCTAATGAAAAACTGTTTTTT
cdr3_aa: CASRSGTANEKLFF

v_call: TRBV7-9
j_call: TRBJ1-3
d_call: TRBD1
clone_size: .
cdr3_nt: TGTGCCAGCAAAAGGACAGGCAATCACCCCGGAAACACCATATATTTT
cdr3_aa: CASKRTGNHPGNTIYF

v_call: TRBV4-1
j_call: TRBJ2-2
d_call: .
clone_size: .
cdr3_nt: TGCGCCAGCAGCCAAGATCTCGGCGGGTACACCGGGGAGCTGTTTTTT
cdr3_aa: CASSQDLGGYTGELFF

v_call: TRBV29-1
j_call: TRBJ1-1
d_call: .
clone_size: few
cdr3_nt: TGCAGCGTTGCCATGGACATGAACACTGAAGCTTTCTTT
cdr3_aa: CSVAMDMNTEAFF

v_call: TRBV27
j_call: TRBJ2-7
d_call: TRBD1
clone_size: few
cdr3_nt: TGTGCCAGCGGGGGACAGGGCGAAACCTACGAGCAGTACTTC
cdr3_aa: CASGGQGETYEQYF

v_call: TRBV5-4
j_call: TRBJ2-6
d_call: .
clone_size: .
cdr3_nt: TGTGCCAGCAGCTTGGCTGGGGCCAACGTCCTGACTTTC
cdr3_aa: CASSLAGANVLTF

v_call: TRBV15
j_call: TRBJ2-7
d_call: .
clone_size: .
cdr3_nt: TGTGCCACCAGCAGTCCCGGGACAAGTACCTCCTACGAGCAGTACTTC
cdr3_aa: CATSSPGTSTSYEQYF

v_call: TRBV20-1
j_call: TRBJ1-2
d_call: .
clone_size: .
cdr3_nt: TGCAGTGCTAGTCGCCAGGGTGGCTACACCTTC
cdr3_aa: CSASRQGGYTF

v_call: TRBV6-5
j_call: TRBJ2-7
d_call: TRBD1
clone_size: .
cdr3_nt: TGTGCCAGCAGACGAAATCCGGGACAGGTCTACGAGCAGTACTTC
cdr3_aa: CASRRNPGQVYEQYF

v_call: TRBV7-3
j_call: TRBJ1-1
d_call: TRBD1
clone_size: few
cdr3_nt: TGTGCCAGCAGCTTGGGACAGGGCCACACTGAAGCTTTCTTT
cdr3_aa: CASSLGQGHTEAFF

v_call: TRBV30
j_call: TRBJ1-1
d_call: .
clone_size: .
cdr3_nt: TGTGCCTGGAGTAATCAGGTGAAAGCTTTCTTT
cdr3_aa: CAWSNQVKAFF

v_call: TRBV2
j_call: TRBJ2-7
d_call: .
clone_size: .
cdr3_nt: TGTGCCAGCAGTGAACTGGCGCGTCGAGACTACGAGCAGTACTTC
cdr3_aa: CASSELARRDYEQYF

v_call: TRBV6-1
j_call: TRBJ2-1
d_call: .
clone_size: .
cdr3_nt: TGTGCCAGCAGTGAGCCGGGACTGCTTAGCAATGAGCAGTTCTTC
cdr3_aa: CASSEPGLLSNEQFF